A selection of T cell receptor beta chains follows, all from one sample in a study of memory CD4+ T cells and cytomegalovirus serostatus. Some clones are missing from TCRdb's copy, which holds only in-frame ones; the method was immunoSEQ multiplex PCR. The sample carries approximately 46,000 clones, approximately 80% recorded once. Sequencing input: memory CD4+ T cells from blood. These TCRs come from an adult in good health and CMV-seronegative. The CDR3 runs from the conserved cysteine through the conserved F or W. Each record gives: clone size, J gene, D gene, CDR3 length, V gene, CDR3 protein, CDR3 DNA. D genes are given only for firm matches. Some rows have no size entry. The others give once, few or many, or a class for an expanded clone.

abundance: NA
j_gene: TRBJ1-1
d_gene: TRBD1
len: 13
v_gene: TRBV2
CDR3aa: CASSVTGFTEAFF
CDR3nt: TGTGCCAGCAGCGTGACAGGGTTTACTGAAGCTTTCTTT

abundance: few
j_gene: TRBJ2-3
d_gene: NA
len: 16
v_gene: TRBV5-1
CDR3aa: CASSAGGWGGTDTQYF
CDR3nt: TGCGCCAGCAGCGCCGGGGGATGGGGGGGCACAGATACGCAGTATTTT

abundance: few
j_gene: TRBJ1-1
d_gene: NA
len: 11
v_gene: TRBV19
CDR3aa: CASIRQGTAFF
CDR3nt: TGTGCCAGTATTAGGCAGGGAACAGCTTTCTTT

abundance: NA
j_gene: TRBJ1-3
d_gene: NA
len: 16
v_gene: TRBV19
CDR3aa: CASSREGWRSGNTIYF
CDR3nt: TGTGCCAGTAGTAGGGAGGGATGGCGGTCTGGAAACACCATATATTTT

abundance: NA
j_gene: TRBJ2-7
d_gene: TRBD1
len: 15
v_gene: TRBV7-2
CDR3aa: CASSGRRTGDYEQYF
CDR3nt: TGTGCCAGCAGCGGAAGGCGGACAGGGGACTACGAGCAGTACTTC

abundance: NA
j_gene: TRBJ1-4
d_gene: TRBD1
len: 15
v_gene: TRBV4-2
CDR3aa: CASSQEGQGWEKLFF
CDR3nt: TGTGCCAGCAGCCAAGAGGGACAGGGCTGGGAAAAACTGTTTTTT

abundance: NA
j_gene: TRBJ2-3
d_gene: NA
len: 12
v_gene: TRBV10-1
CDR3aa: CASSESGRTQYF
CDR3nt: TGCGCCAGCAGTGAGTCCGGGCGGACGCAGTATTTT

abundance: NA
j_gene: TRBJ2-1
d_gene: NA
len: 12
v_gene: TRBV29-1
CDR3aa: CSVDPSYNEQFF
CDR3nt: TGCAGCGTTGACCCGTCGTACAATGAGCAGTTCTTC

abundance: NA
j_gene: TRBJ2-1
d_gene: NA
len: 12
v_gene: TRBV6-4
CDR3aa: CASSGGRGEQFF
CDR3nt: TGTGCCAGCAGTGGGGGCAGGGGTGAGCAGTTCTTC

abundance: NA
j_gene: TRBJ1-5
d_gene: NA
len: 14
v_gene: TRBV6-1
CDR3aa: CASSEFSSSSAQHF
CDR3nt: TGTGCCAGCAGTGAATTTAGTAGCAGTTCAGCCCAGCATTTT

abundance: once
j_gene: TRBJ1-3
d_gene: NA
len: 14
v_gene: TRBV18
CDR3aa: CASSRTGTQNTIYF
CDR3nt: TGTGCCAGCTCACGAACCGGGACACAAAACACCATATATTTT

abundance: NA
j_gene: TRBJ2-7
d_gene: NA
len: 15
v_gene: TRBV27
CDR3aa: CASSLSLHPSYEQYF
CDR3nt: TGTGCCAGCAGTTTATCTCTCCACCCCTCCTACGAGCAGTACTTC

abundance: few
j_gene: TRBJ2-7
d_gene: TRBD1
len: 13
v_gene: TRBV5-1
CDR3aa: CASSRGQPYEQYF
CDR3nt: TGCGCCAGCAGCCGGGGACAGCCCTACGAGCAGTACTTC

abundance: NA
j_gene: TRBJ2-3
d_gene: TRBD1
len: 14
v_gene: TRBV15
CDR3aa: CATSLQGKTDTQYF
CDR3nt: TGTGCCACCAGCCTACAGGGGAAAACAGATACGCAGTATTTT

abundance: NA
j_gene: TRBJ2-3
d_gene: NA
len: 12
v_gene: TRBV2
CDR3aa: CASRVTADTQYF
CDR3nt: TGTGCCAGCAGAGTTACAGCAGATACGCAGTATTTT

abundance: medium-sized
j_gene: TRBJ2-2
d_gene: NA
len: 14
v_gene: TRBV7-6
CDR3aa: CASSPSGNTGELFF
CDR3nt: TGTGCCAGCAGTCCAAGCGGGAACACCGGGGAGCTGTTTTTT

abundance: NA
j_gene: TRBJ2-3
d_gene: TRBD2
len: 17
v_gene: TRBV5-1
CDR3aa: CASSLGVSGASTDTQYF
CDR3nt: TGCGCCAGCAGCTTGGGGGTTAGCGGGGCCTCCACAGATACGCAGTATTTT

abundance: NA
j_gene: TRBJ2-1
d_gene: NA
len: 12
v_gene: TRBV2
CDR3aa: CASSEQFNEQFF
CDR3nt: TGTGCCAGCAGTGAACAATTTAATGAGCAGTTCTTC

abundance: NA
j_gene: TRBJ2-1
d_gene: TRBD1
len: 14
v_gene: TRBV27
CDR3aa: CASSLSGGHNEQFF
CDR3nt: TGTGCCAGCAGTTTGTCAGGGGGACACAATGAGCAGTTCTTC

abundance: NA
j_gene: TRBJ1-5
d_gene: NA
len: 14
v_gene: TRBV7-8
CDR3aa: CASNLGTGNLPQHF
CDR3nt: TGTGCCAGCAACCTCGGGACGGGGAATCTTCCCCAGCATTTT

abundance: NA
j_gene: TRBJ1-3
d_gene: NA
len: 13
v_gene: TRBV9
CDR3aa: CASQGFSGNTIYF
CDR3nt: TGTGCCAGTCAGGGGTTCTCTGGAAACACCATATATTTT

abundance: NA
j_gene: TRBJ2-6
d_gene: NA
len: 16
v_gene: TRBV5-4
CDR3aa: CASRFGVRSGANVLTF
CDR3nt: TGTGCCAGCAGGTTTGGGGTCAGGTCTGGGGCCAACGTCCTGACTTTC

abundance: NA
j_gene: TRBJ2-3
d_gene: NA
len: 13
v_gene: TRBV7-6
CDR3aa: CASSLGYTDTQYF
CDR3nt: TGTGCCAGCAGCTTAGGCTACACAGATACGCAGTATTTT

abundance: few
j_gene: TRBJ1-2
d_gene: NA
len: 15
v_gene: TRBV15
CDR3aa: CATSGRTGTIDGYTF
CDR3nt: TGTGCCACCAGCGGACGTACCGGGACAATTGATGGCTACACCTTC

abundance: NA
j_gene: TRBJ2-1
d_gene: NA
len: 15
v_gene: TRBV10-3
CDR3aa: CAISESGGSYNEQFF
CDR3nt: TGTGCCATCAGTGAGTCGGGGGGCTCCTACAATGAGCAGTTCTTC

abundance: once
j_gene: TRBJ2-7
d_gene: NA
len: 14
v_gene: TRBV5-1
CDR3aa: CASSQQGLSYEQYF
CDR3nt: TGCGCCAGCAGTCAACAGGGCTTGTCCTACGAGCAGTACTTC

abundance: NA
j_gene: TRBJ2-2
d_gene: NA
len: 13
v_gene: TRBV18
CDR3aa: CASSTQNTGELFF
CDR3nt: TGTGCCAGCTCGACACAGAACACCGGGGAGCTGTTTTTT

abundance: NA
j_gene: TRBJ1-2
d_gene: NA
len: 15
v_gene: TRBV6-5
CDR3aa: CASTVGGGRNYGYTF
CDR3nt: TGTGCCAGCACCGTGGGGGGGGGACGAAACTATGGCTACACCTTC

abundance: NA
j_gene: TRBJ2-1
d_gene: NA
len: 12
v_gene: TRBV7-2
CDR3aa: CASSLIRDEQFF
CDR3nt: TGTGCCAGCAGCTTAATACGGGATGAGCAGTTCTTC

abundance: NA
j_gene: TRBJ2-5
d_gene: NA
len: 17
v_gene: TRBV25-1
CDR3aa: CASSEPSQQGVQETQYF
CDR3nt: TGTGCCAGCAGTGAGCCTTCTCAACAGGGAGTGCAAGAGACCCAGTACTTC

abundance: NA
j_gene: TRBJ1-1
d_gene: NA
len: 18
v_gene: TRBV5-1
CDR3aa: CASSSHLRASGYDTEAFF
CDR3nt: TGCGCCAGCAGCTCACATCTCCGGGCCTCGGGATACGACACTGAAGCTTTCTTT

abundance: NA
j_gene: TRBJ1-2
d_gene: NA
len: 13
v_gene: TRBV19
CDR3aa: CASSANAFYGYTF
CDR3nt: TGTGCCAGTAGTGCTAACGCATTCTATGGCTACACCTTC

abundance: NA
j_gene: TRBJ1-2
d_gene: TRBD1
len: 13
v_gene: TRBV7-9
CDR3aa: CASSLDRGWGYTF
CDR3nt: TGTGCCAGCAGCTTAGACAGGGGCTGGGGCTACACCTTC

abundance: NA
j_gene: TRBJ2-1
d_gene: NA
len: 14
v_gene: TRBV19
CDR3aa: CASSPQGPKNEQFF
CDR3nt: TGTGCCAGTAGTCCCCAGGGGCCAAAGAATGAGCAGTTCTTC

abundance: NA
j_gene: TRBJ2-1
d_gene: NA
len: 16
v_gene: TRBV9
CDR3aa: CASTKQAASSYNEQFF
CDR3nt: TGTGCCAGCACCAAGCAAGCGGCGAGCTCCTACAATGAGCAGTTCTTC

abundance: NA
j_gene: TRBJ2-2
d_gene: NA
len: 15
v_gene: TRBV6-5
CDR3aa: CASRFLASNTGELFF
CDR3nt: TGTGCCAGCAGGTTCCTAGCGTCGAACACCGGGGAGCTGTTTTTT

abundance: NA
j_gene: TRBJ1-5
d_gene: NA
len: 14
v_gene: TRBV2
CDR3aa: CASSASMGNQPQHF
CDR3nt: TGTGCCAGCAGTGCGTCCATGGGTAATCAGCCCCAGCATTTT

abundance: NA
j_gene: TRBJ1-4
d_gene: TRBD1
len: 16
v_gene: TRBV18
CDR3aa: CASSQQQGGSGEKLFF
CDR3nt: TGTGCCAGCTCACAGCAACAGGGGGGGAGTGGAGAAAAACTGTTTTTT

abundance: NA
j_gene: TRBJ1-2
d_gene: TRBD1
len: 13
v_gene: TRBV9
CDR3aa: CASSIPGQDGYTF
CDR3nt: TGTGCCAGCAGCATACCGGGACAGGATGGCTACACCTTC

abundance: NA
j_gene: TRBJ2-3
d_gene: TRBD2
len: 15
v_gene: TRBV6-1
CDR3aa: CASRLTSSATDTQYF
CDR3nt: TGTGCCAGCAGATTGACTAGCTCCGCCACAGATACGCAGTATTTT